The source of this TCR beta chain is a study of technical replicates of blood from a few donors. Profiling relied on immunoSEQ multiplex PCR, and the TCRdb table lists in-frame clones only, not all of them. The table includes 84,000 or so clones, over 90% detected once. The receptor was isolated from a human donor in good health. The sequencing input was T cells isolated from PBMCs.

CDR3 region: CASSRGGASGRHNEQFF. The DNA for the CDR3 is TGCGCCAGCAGCCGGGGGGGGGCTAGCGGTCGTCACAATGAGCAGTTCTTC. The chain recombines TRBV4-1 with TRBJ2-1, with D possibly TRBD2 on 7 matching bases. The CDR3 length is 17 residues. CDR1 and CDR2 from the germline V gene are MGHRA and YSYEKL. The V gene lost 4 bases and the J gene lost 5 bases, with 21 bases spanning the gap.